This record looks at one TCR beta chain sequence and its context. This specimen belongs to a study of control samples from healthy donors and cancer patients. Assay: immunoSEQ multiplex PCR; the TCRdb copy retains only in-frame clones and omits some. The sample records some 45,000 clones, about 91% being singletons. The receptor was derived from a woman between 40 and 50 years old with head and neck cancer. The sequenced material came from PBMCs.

The CDR3 sequence: CASSFRPGQRHSYNSPLHF. The CDR3 coding sequence is TGTGCCAGCAGTTTCCGTCCGGGACAGAGACACTCCTATAATTCACCCCTCCACTTT. The V and J genes are TRBV28 and TRBJ1-6; 7 bases match TRBD1. The CDR3 is 19 residues long. The germline V gene has CDR1 MDHEN and CDR2 SYDVKM. The trim removed 3 bases at V and 0 bases at J, leaving 11 bases unmatched.